Presented here are 30 T cell receptor beta chains from one specimen sequenced in a study of blood T cell repertoires in COVID-19. Assay used: immunoSEQ multiplex PCR; TCRdb lists only in-frame clones, some missing. This repertoire shows fewer than 200,000 clones, 60% to 80% found once; its top ten account for 15% to 20%. Sequenced material: PBMCs or T cells enriched from blood (not recorded which). The receptors originated from a woman between 45 and 60 years old who had recovered from COVID-19.

The chain has TRBV27 and TRBJ2-7; maybe TRBD1 (6 bases). Trimming pared 4 bases from V and 0 bases from J, leaving 13 bases between. CDR1 is MNHEY and CDR2 is SMNVEV in the germline V gene (reference sequence). The CDR3 extends over 15 amino acids. CDR3 loop: CASSYRQASSYEQYF. The DNA of the CDR3 is TGTGCCAGCAGTTATAGACAGGCGAGCTCCTACGAGCAGTACTTC.

The chain has TRBV3-1 (or the pseudogene TRBV3-2) and TRBJ2-7; the match to TRBD2 covers 10 bases. CDR3 length: 17 residues. Germline values: CDR1 LGHDT, CDR2 YNNKEL (reference sequence). V lost 1 base, J lost 7 bases, and 13 bases stayed unmatched. CDR3 region: CASSQGVWASGSREQYF. The DNA for the CDR3 is TGTGCCAGCAGCCAAGGGGTCTGGGCTAGCGGGAGTCGTGAGCAGTACTTC.

The chain employs TRBV5-1 and TRBJ1-1; D is possibly TRBD1 (6 bases). The V gene lost 3 bases and the J gene lost 4 bases, with 10 bases spanning the gap. CDR3 size: 13 residues. Germline CDR1 is SGHRS and CDR2 is YFSETQ. The CDR3 nucleotides are TGCGCCAGCAGCTGGGGAGGGGGCACTGAAGCTTTCTTT. Encoded protein: CASSWGGGTEAFF.

The rearrangement joins TRBV6-5 to TRBJ2-5; TRBD2 might be the D (5 bases). This CDR3 comprises 13 residues. CDR1 and CDR2 from the germline V gene are MNHEY and SVGAGI. V was pared by 8 bases and J by 1 base, with 11 bases between. The CDR3 loop is CASGLGIQETQYF. The DNA of the CDR3 is TGTGCCAGCGGTCTCGGGATCCAAGAGACCCAGTACTTC.

The rearrangement links TRBV11-3 to TRBJ2-7; D not resolved. The V gene lost 3 bases and the J gene lost 1 base, with 7 bases spanning the gap. This CDR3 has 13 amino acids. CDR1 is SGHNT, CDR2 YENEEA, per germline. For the CDR3, the DNA is TGTGCCAGCAGCTTTGGCCAGTCCTACGAGCAGTACTTC. Its protein is CASSFGQSYEQYF. Complete variable domain (other parts from reference TRBV11-3 and TRBJ2-7): EAGVVQSPRYKIIEKKQPVAFWCNPISGHNTLYWYLQNLGQGPELLIRYENEEAVDDSQLPKDRFSAERLKGVDSTLKIQPAELGDSAVYLCASSFGQSYEQYFGPGTRLTVT.

This chain joins TRBV6-4 and TRBJ1-1; TRBD1 is a possible D gene (6 bases). Germline loops: CDR1 MRHNA, CDR2 SNTAGT. Trimming cost V 10 bases and J 5 bases, with 23 bases left between them. The CDR3 is 15 amino acids. CDR3 nucleotides: TGTGCCACCCGACAGGATCCTTCCCCAGATACTGAAGCTTTCTTT. Translation: CATRQDPSPDTEAFF.

This chain links TRBV14 with TRBJ2-1; D is unclear. Deletions cut 1 base from V and 16 bases from J, with 17 bases between. Germline V gene lookup returns CDR1 SGHDN and CDR2 FVKESK. This CDR3 spans 13 amino acids. The CDR3 DNA reads TGTGCCAGCAGCCAAGTAAATAGCCCATCCGCTTTCTTC. Its translation is CASSQVNSPSAFF.

This clone occurred once. The rearrangement joins TRBV30 to TRBJ2-3, with 9 bases identical to TRBD2. V trimming: 0 bases; J trimming: 4 bases; junction bases outside the gene matches: 11. CDR1 and CDR2 (germline): GTSNPN, SVGIG (reference sequence). The CDR3 length is 17 residues. The CDR3 DNA reads as TGTGCCTGGAGTGTAGGGAGGGTAGCGGGAGCTCCAGATACGCAGTATTTT. Translating it yields CAWSVGRVAGAPDTQYF.

This clone turned up a few times. The rearrangement links TRBV21-1 to TRBJ2-7; no check of the table's D call, TRBD1, against the DNA was made. TRBV21-1 is annotated as a pseudogene. The CDR3 runs 14 residues. DNA of the CDR3: TGTGCCAGCAGTAATTACAGGGGTTCCTACGAGCAGTACTTC. It specifies CASSNYRGSYEQYF.

V gene TRBV30 combines with J gene TRBJ1-4; D is uncertain. Germline lookup yields CDR1 GTSNPN and CDR2 SVGIG (reference sequence). The CDR3 consists of 12 residues. V lost 6 bases and J lost 6, with 11 bases in between. For the CDR3, the DNA is TGTGCCTGCGGGGAATCCTATGAAAAACTGTTTTTT. This codes for CACGESYEKLFF.

This chain links TRBV27 with TRBJ2-7; 10 nucleotides line up with TRBD2. This CDR3 spans 16 amino acids. Trimming cost V 0 bases and J 1 base; bases outside gene matches: 3. CDR1 MNHEY and CDR2 SMNVEV come from the germline V gene (reference sequence). The DNA of the CDR3 is TGTGCCAGCAGTTTATCTGGACTAGCGGAGTCCTACGAGCAGTACTTC. Encoded protein: CASSLSGLAESYEQYF.

The V gene is TRBV5-1, the J gene TRBJ1-1, with TRBD1 as a possible D gene (5 bases). The CDR3 has 14 residues. Germline CDR1 SGHRS, CDR2 YFSETQ. V lost 5 bases and J lost 1, with 12 bases in between. CDR3 sequence reads: CASSDGGENTEAFF. Here the CDR3 DNA reads TGCGCCAGCAGTGATGGGGGGGAGAACACTGAAGCTTTCTTT. Full variable domain (remainder filled in from reference TRBV5-1 and TRBJ1-1): KAGVTQTPRYLIKTRGQQVTLSCSPISGHRSVSWYQQTPGQGLQFLFEYFSETQRNKGNFPGRFSGRQFSNSRSEMNVSTLELGDSALYLCASSDGGENTEAFFGQGTRLTVV.

CDR3 in DNA: TGTGCCAGCAGCCAAGATCCCGCTCGGGGGGCAGGAAACATTCAGTACTTC. Translated, it gives CASSQDPARGAGNIQYF. The chain links TRBV3-1 (or the pseudogene TRBV3-2) to TRBJ2-4; a weak D match, TRBD2 (7 bases). This CDR3 has 17 amino acids. Trimming stripped 0 bases from V and 6 bases from J, with 18 bases between. In germline, CDR1 is LGHDT, CDR2 YNNKEL (reference sequence).

V gene TRBV29-1 combines with J gene TRBJ2-7, with a possible D match to TRBD2 (6 bases). The CDR3 runs to 14 residues. The V gene lost 4 bases and the J gene lost 3 bases, with 16 bases spanning the gap. From germline, CDR1 is SQVTM and CDR2 ANQGSEA. The CDR3 loop reads CSVVWEERGYEQYF. CDR3 bases: TGCAGCGTTGTCTGGGAGGAAAGGGGCTACGAGCAGTACTTC.

This clone was counted a few times. The V and J genes are TRBV2 and TRBJ2-1, with D tentatively TRBD2 (5 bases). The CDR3 is 13 residues long. Trimming took off 7 bases at V and 7 bases at J, with 14 bases between the two ends. Germline V CDR1 and CDR2: SNHLY, FYNNEI. The CDR3 spells CASTSLSGNEQFF. CDR3 DNA sequence: TGTGCCAGCACCAGTCTAAGCGGTAATGAGCAGTTCTTC.

This clone is medium-sized. V and J are TRBV7-9 and TRBJ1-2, with TRBD1 as a possible D gene (6 bases). CDR1 and CDR2 (germline): SEHNR, FQNEAQ (reference sequence). The CDR3 extends over 14 amino acids. V lost 1 base and J lost 4, with 10 bases in between. The CDR3 DNA reads as TGTGCCAGCAGCTTAGGGGGGCGCGGCTATGGCTACACCTTC. Amino acids: CASSLGGRGYGYTF.

V and J are TRBV29-1 and TRBJ1-1; the D is unclear. The germline gives CDR1 SQVTM, CDR2 ANQGSEA. V lost 6 bases and J 4 bases, leaving 12 bases between the germline ends. The length of the CDR3 is 12 residues. The CDR3 loop is CSVAYSGTEAFF. In DNA, the CDR3 is TGCAGCGTAGCCTACTCCGGCACTGAAGCTTTCTTT.

The V call is TRBV3-1 (or the pseudogene TRBV3-2), the J call TRBJ1-2; 7 nucleotides agree with TRBD1. With 4 bases clipped from V and 1 base from J, the junction kept 15 bases outside the gene matches. The CDR3 has 18 residues. The germline CDR1 and CDR2 sequences are LGHDT and YNNKEL (reference sequence). The CDR3 coding sequence is TGTGCCAGCAGCCCCCGGGGAGGCCTTGGGACAGTTAACTATGGCTACACCTTC. Amino acid sequence: CASSPRGGLGTVNYGYTF.

This chain joins TRBV6-5 and TRBJ2-7; 10 bases match TRBD1. Germline values: CDR1 MNHEY, CDR2 SVGAGI. Trimming took 11 bases from V and 6 from J; bases not matched to a gene: 10. This CDR3 contains 13 residues. CDR3 loop: CAARRTGGGEQYF. The CDR3 DNA reads as TGTGCCGCCCGAAGGACAGGGGGAGGCGAGCAGTACTTC.

The chain joins TRBV11-3 to TRBJ2-3, with 10 nucleotides matching TRBD2. The CDR3 spans 19 residues. Germline V gene lookup returns CDR1 SGHNT and CDR2 YENEEA. Germline trimming cut 1 base from V and 1 base from J; bases unmatched to any gene: 11. The DNA of the CDR3 is TGTGCCAGCAGCTTAGGCGGTAGCGGGAGGACCTCGCGCACAGATACGCAGTATTTT. Translating it yields CASSLGGSGRTSRTDTQYF.

The chain links TRBV28 to TRBJ1-2; 8 bases match TRBD1. The CDR3 is 12 amino acids. The ends lost 11 bases at V and 8 bases at J; junction bases unmatched: 10. The germline V gene encodes CDR1 MDHEN and CDR2 SYDVKM. The CDR3 sequence: CAYQGAIGGYTF. The CDR3 DNA reads TGTGCCTACCAGGGGGCAATTGGAGGCTACACCTTC.

The chain recombines TRBV2 with TRBJ2-3, with a possible D match to TRBD1 (6 bases). Germline CDR1 reads SNHLY; CDR2 reads FYNNEI. This CDR3 is built from 14 residues. Trimming removed 7 bases from V and 4 bases from J, with 15 bases in between. The CDR3 sequence is CASTQQGVSDTQYF. In nucleotides, the CDR3 is TGTGCCAGCACCCAACAGGGTGTATCAGATACGCAGTATTTT.

The rearrangement links TRBV7-3 to TRBJ2-6, with D tentatively TRBD2 (5 bases). Germline loops: CDR1 SGHTA, CDR2 FQGTGA. V lost 5 bases to trimming and J lost 4 bases, with 12 bases between them. The CDR3 covers 15 residues. CDR3 in amino acids: CASSPVPGGANVLTF. The CDR3 nucleotides are TGTGCCAGCAGCCCCGTGCCGGGGGGGGCCAACGTCCTGACTTTC.

The chain recombines TRBV9 with TRBJ2-5, with TRBD2 matching over 13 bases. V lost 0 bases to trimming and J lost 2 bases; unmatched junction nucleotides: 1. This CDR3 region has 16 residues. The germline V gene encodes CDR1 SGDLS and CDR2 YYNGEE. In DNA, the CDR3 is TGTGCCAGCAGCGTAGGGACTAGCGGGAGACAAGAGACCCAGTACTTC. Translated: CASSVGTSGRQETQYF.

This clone appeared a few times. The rearrangement links TRBV2 to TRBJ1-5; D possibly corresponds to TRBD1 (6 bases). The CDR3 covers 14 residues. The germline CDR1 and CDR2 sequences are SNHLY and FYNNEI. V lost 2 bases, J lost 4 bases, and 9 bases lay in between. This chain's CDR3 is CASSEFGQNQPQHF. DNA for the CDR3: TGTGCCAGCAGTGAATTCGGACAGAATCAGCCCCAGCATTTT.

The V gene is TRBV28, the J gene TRBJ2-2, with 9 bases matching TRBD2. CDR3 length: 14 residues. Germline CDR1 reads MDHEN; CDR2 reads SYDVKM. Unmatched junction bases numbered 3, after V lost 5 bases and J lost 5 bases. This CDR3 is CASSGLAWTGELFF. The CDR3, as DNA: TGTGCCAGCAGTGGACTAGCGTGGACCGGGGAGCTGTTTTTT.

This clone was seen only once. V and J are TRBV18 and TRBJ1-3; D gene unclear. The CDR3 totals 16 residues. CDR1 KGHSH and CDR2 LQKENI come from the germline V gene. Trimming left V 4 bases short and J 2 bases short, with 15 bases between. CDR3 in amino acids: CASSLFPPGTGNTIYF. The CDR3 region has the DNA TGTGCCAGCTCACTCTTCCCCCCCGGTACTGGAAACACCATATATTTT.

The chain combines TRBV28 with TRBJ1-5, with unresolved D. Germline lookup yields CDR1 MDHEN and CDR2 SYDVKM. V was pared by 2 bases and J by 4 bases, with 9 bases between. The CDR3 sequence is 14 residues long. The CDR3 is CASSLGGTNQPQHF. CDR3 DNA: TGTGCCAGCAGTTTAGGAGGAACGAATCAGCCCCAGCATTTT. The whole variable domain, remainder taken from reference TRBV28 and TRBJ1-5, is DVKVTQSSRYLVKRTGEKVFLECVQDMDHENMFWYRQDPGLGLRLIYFSYDVKMKEKGDIPEGYSVSREKKERFSLILESASTNQTSMYLCASSLGGTNQPQHFGDGTRLSIL.

This chain uses TRBV5-1 with TRBJ2-3, with TRBD2 matching over 7 bases. The V and J ends lost 5 bases and 5 bases, in that order; junction bases with no gene match: 8. The CDR3 is 14 amino acids. CDR1 SGHRS and CDR2 YFSETQ come from the germline V gene. The CDR3 DNA reads as TGCGCCAGCAGGTACTGGGGCGGGGGAGATACGCAGTATTTT. This translates into CASRYWGGGDTQYF.

The genes are TRBV7-2 and TRBJ2-3, with D maybe TRBD1 (6 bases). V lost 0 bases, J lost 0 bases, and 10 bases lay in between. Germline V gene sequence: CDR1 SGHTA, CDR2 FQGNSA. This CDR3 comprises 16 residues. The CDR3 sequence: CASSLATRGSTDTQYF. The DNA for the CDR3 is TGTGCCAGCAGCTTAGCAACGAGGGGGAGCACAGATACGCAGTATTTT.